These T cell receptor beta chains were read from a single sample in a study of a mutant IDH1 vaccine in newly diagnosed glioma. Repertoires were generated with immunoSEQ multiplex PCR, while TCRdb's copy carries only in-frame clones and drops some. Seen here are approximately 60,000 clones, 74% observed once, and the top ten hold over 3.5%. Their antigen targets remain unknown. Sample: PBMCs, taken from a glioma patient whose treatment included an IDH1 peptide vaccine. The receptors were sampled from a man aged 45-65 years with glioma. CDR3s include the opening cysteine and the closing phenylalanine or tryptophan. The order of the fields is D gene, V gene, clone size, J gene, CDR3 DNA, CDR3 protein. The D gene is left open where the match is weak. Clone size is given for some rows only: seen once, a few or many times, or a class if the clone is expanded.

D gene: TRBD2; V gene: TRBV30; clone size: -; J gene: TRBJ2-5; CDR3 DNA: TGTGCCTGGAGTGTAACTAGCGGGGGGGAGACCCAGTACTTC; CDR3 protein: CAWSVTSGGETQYF
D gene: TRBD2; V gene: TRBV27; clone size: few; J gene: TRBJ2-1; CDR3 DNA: TGTGCCAGCAGTTCCTTAGCGGGGGGCTTTAGCTCCTACAATGAGCAGTTCTTC; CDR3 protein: CASSSLAGGFSSYNEQFF
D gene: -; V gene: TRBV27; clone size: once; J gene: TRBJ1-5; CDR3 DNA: TGTGCCAGCAGTTTATCGCTACCGATTAATCAGCCCCAGCATTTT; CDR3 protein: CASSLSLPINQPQHF
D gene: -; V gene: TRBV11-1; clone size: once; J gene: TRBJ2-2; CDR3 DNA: TGTGCCAGCAGCTCTGGACCGAACACCGGGGAGCTGTTTTTT; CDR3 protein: CASSSGPNTGELFF
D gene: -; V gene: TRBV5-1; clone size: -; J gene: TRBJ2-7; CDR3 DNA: TGCGCCAGCAGCTTGACCATTTACGAGCAGTACTTC; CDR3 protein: CASSLTIYEQYF
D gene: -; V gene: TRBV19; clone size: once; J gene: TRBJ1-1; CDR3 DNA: TGTGCCAGTAGTATGGCCATTAAGAACACTGAAGCTTTCTTT; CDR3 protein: CASSMAIKNTEAFF
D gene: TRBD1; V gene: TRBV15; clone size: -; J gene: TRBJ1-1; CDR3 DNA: TGTGCCACCAGCCCGTTAACCGAGACAGGGAAAACTGAAGCTTTCTTT; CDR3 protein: CATSPLTETGKTEAFF
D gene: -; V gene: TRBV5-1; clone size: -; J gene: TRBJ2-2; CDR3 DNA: TGCGCCAGCAGCTCCGGAAAAGCGGTAGTGAACACCGGGGAGCTGTTTTTT; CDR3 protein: CASSSGKAVVNTGELFF
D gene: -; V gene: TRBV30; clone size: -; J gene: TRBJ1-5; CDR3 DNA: TGTGCCTGGAGTAAGGGCTATAGCAATCAGCCCCAGCATTTT; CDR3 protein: CAWSKGYSNQPQHF
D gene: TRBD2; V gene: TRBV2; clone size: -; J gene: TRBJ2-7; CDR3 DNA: TGTGCCAGCCACTTCGGCGGGGGGGCCCTCGGCGAGCAGTACTTC; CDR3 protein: CASHFGGGALGEQYF
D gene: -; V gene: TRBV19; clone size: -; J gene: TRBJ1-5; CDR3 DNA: TGTGCCAGTAGTCCCCGGGACAGCAATCAGCCCCAGCATTTT; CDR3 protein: CASSPRDSNQPQHF
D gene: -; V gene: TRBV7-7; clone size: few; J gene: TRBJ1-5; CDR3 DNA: TGTGCTAGCAGCCAGTATGTTAGCAATCAGCCCCAGCATTTT; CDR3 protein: CASSQYVSNQPQHF
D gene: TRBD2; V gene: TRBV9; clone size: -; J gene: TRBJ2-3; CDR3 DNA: TGTGCCAGCAGCGGAAGCGGGGGCACAGATACGCAGTATTTT; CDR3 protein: CASSGSGGTDTQYF
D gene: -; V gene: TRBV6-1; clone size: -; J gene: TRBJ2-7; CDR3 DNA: TGTGCCAGCAGTGGGAGGGGGCGCGAAGAGCAGTACTTC; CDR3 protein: CASSGRGREEQYF